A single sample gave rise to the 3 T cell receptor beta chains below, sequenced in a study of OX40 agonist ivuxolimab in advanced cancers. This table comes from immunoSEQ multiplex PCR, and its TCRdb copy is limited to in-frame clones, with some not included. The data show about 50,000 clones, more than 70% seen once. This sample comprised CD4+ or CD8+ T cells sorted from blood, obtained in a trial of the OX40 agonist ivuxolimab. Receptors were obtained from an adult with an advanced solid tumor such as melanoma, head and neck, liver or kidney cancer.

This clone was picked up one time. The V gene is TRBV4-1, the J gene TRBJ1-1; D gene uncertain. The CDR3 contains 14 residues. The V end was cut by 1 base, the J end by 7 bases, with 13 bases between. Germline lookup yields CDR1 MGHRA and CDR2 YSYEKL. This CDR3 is CASSQGPFGDEAFF. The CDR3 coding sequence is TGCGCCAGCAGCCAAGGCCCGTTCGGAGATGAAGCTTTCTTT.

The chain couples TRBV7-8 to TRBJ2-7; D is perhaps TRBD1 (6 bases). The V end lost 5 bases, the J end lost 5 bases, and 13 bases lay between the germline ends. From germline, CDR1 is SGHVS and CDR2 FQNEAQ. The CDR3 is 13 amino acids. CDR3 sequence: CASSIRGFNEQYF. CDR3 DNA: TGTGCCAGCAGCATAAGGGGGTTTAACGAGCAGTACTTC.

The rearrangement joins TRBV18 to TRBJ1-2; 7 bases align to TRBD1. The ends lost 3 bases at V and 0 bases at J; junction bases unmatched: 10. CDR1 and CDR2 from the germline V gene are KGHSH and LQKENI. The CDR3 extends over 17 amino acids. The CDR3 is CASSPLRGGHPNYGYTF. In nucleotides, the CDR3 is TGTGCCAGCTCACCCCTCAGGGGGGGACACCCTAACTATGGCTACACCTTC.